These T cell receptor beta chains were read from a single sample in a study of cytotoxic CD8 clonotypes in ibrutinib-treated CLL. This table comes from immunoSEQ multiplex PCR, and its TCRdb copy is limited to in-frame clones, with some not included. This table holds several thousand clones, 65% to 85% found once. Sequenced here: PBMCs, sampled before ibrutinib treatment. These receptors came from a human donor with chronic lymphocytic leukemia. CDR3s include the opening cysteine and the closing phenylalanine or tryptophan. A D gene is named only where the DNA matches it firmly. Not all rows give a size; the values are once, few, many and, for expanded clones, a class.

v_call	clone_size	j_call	d_call	cdr3_nt	cdr3_aa
TRBV27	-	TRBJ2-5	TRBD1	TGTGCCAGCAGTCAGACGACAGGGGGTTGGGAGACCCAGTACTTC	CASSQTTGGWETQYF
TRBV2	-	TRBJ2-5	-	TGTGCCAGCAGTGCCCCCTACGCTCGGGACTTCCAAGAGACCCAGTACTTC	CASSAPYARDFQETQYF
TRBV6-1	few	TRBJ2-7	TRBD2	TGTGCCAGCAGTGAAGCGGGCGGGAGCCAGTACTTC	CASSEAGGSQYF
TRBV7-3	-	TRBJ2-1	-	TGTGCCAGCAGCTTAAGGGGGGCTGAGCAGTTCTTC	CASSLRGAEQFF
TRBV5-4	-	TRBJ1-2	TRBD1	TGTGCCAGCAGCTTAGACAGGGGGTATGGCTACACCTTC	CASSLDRGYGYTF
TRBV29-1	-	TRBJ2-5	TRBD2	TGCAGCGTTGAACTAGCGGGAGTAGAGACCCAGTACTTC	CSVELAGVETQYF
TRBV10-1	medium-sized	TRBJ2-7	-	TGCGCCAGCAGTGAGGAGGGACCCTCCTACGAGCAGTACTTC	CASSEEGPSYEQYF
TRBV7-3	-	TRBJ2-6	-	TGTGCCAGCAGCCCGGCAGCGGGCAACTCTGGGGCCAACGTCCTGACTTTC	CASSPAAGNSGANVLTF
TRBV10-2	-	TRBJ2-7	TRBD1	TGCGCCAGCACCCCGGGACAGGGGTTCCACGAGCAGTACTTC	CASTPGQGFHEQYF
TRBV5-1	-	TRBJ2-5	TRBD2	TGCGCCAGCAGCCGCACTAGCGCCAGGGAGGGGACCCAGTACTTC	CASSRTSAREGTQYF
TRBV27	-	TRBJ2-3	TRBD2	TGTGCCAGCAGTGCACCCGGGACTAGCGGGCTCATCAGGCTGGGAGATACGCAGTATTTT	CASSAPGTSGLIRLGDTQYF
TRBV5-1	-	TRBJ2-1	-	TGCGCCAGCAGCTTGGTGCTAGCTTCGGCTGAGCAGTTCTTC	CASSLVLASAEQFF
TRBV29-1	once	TRBJ2-3	-	TGCAGCGTTGAAAGGTTAATAGTCGGGGATACGCAGTATTTT	CSVERLIVGDTQYF
TRBV27	-	TRBJ1-5	-	TGTGCCAGCAGTTTAACGGGGGGGACGGGGAGGAAGCCCCAGCATTTT	CASSLTGGTGRKPQHF
TRBV23-1	-	TRBJ2-2	-	TGCGCCAGCAGTCGGATCACCGGGGAGCTGTTTTTT	CASSRITGELFF
TRBV28	once	TRBJ1-4	TRBD1	TGTGCCAGCAGAAGACAGGGGTACACTAATGAAAAACTGTTTTTT	CASRRQGYTNEKLFF
TRBV5-1	-	TRBJ2-7	-	TGCGCCAGCAGCTTGGGTAGCGGTGCCTACGAGCAGTACTTC	CASSLGSGAYEQYF
TRBV28	-	TRBJ1-5	TRBD1	TGTGCCAGCAGTTTATTGCAGGGGGGGACAGGGAGGGTCTCGAGCAATCAGCCCCAGCATTTT	CASSLLQGGTGRVSSNQPQHF
TRBV6-1	-	TRBJ1-1	-	TGTGCCAGCTGCGGGGAGCGGCAGAACACTGAAGCTTTCTTT	CASCGERQNTEAFF
TRBV7-9	-	TRBJ2-5	-	TGTGCCAGCAGCCTTCAAGAGACCCAGTACTTC	CASSLQETQYF
TRBV28	-	TRBJ1-6	-	TGTGCCAGCAGATTGTCAGCGGGCCCCTCACCCCTCCACTTT	CASRLSAGPSPLHF
TRBV29-1	-	TRBJ2-3	-	TGCAGCGTGCAGTATGGAGACACTCTCACAGATACGCAGTATTTT	CSVQYGDTLTDTQYF
TRBV10-3	large	TRBJ2-7	TRBD1	TGTGCCATCAGTGAGGGACAGGTCTCCTACGAGCAGTACTTC	CAISEGQVSYEQYF
TRBV5-4	-	TRBJ2-2	-	TGTGCCAGCAGCGCCGGGACCACTTCCAGGTCAGAGCTGTTTTTT	CASSAGTTSRSELFF
TRBV4-3	-	TRBJ2-7	TRBD1	TGCGCCAGCGCCGGGACAGGGGCCTACGAGCAGTACTTC	CASAGTGAYEQYF
TRBV28	-	TRBJ1-4	-	TGTGCCAGCAGTTTATCAAGGGGGTGGGATGAAAAACTGTTTTTT	CASSLSRGWDEKLFF
TRBV19	few	TRBJ1-3	-	TGTGCCAGTAGCCCAGGGATGGGAAACACCATATATTTT	CASSPGMGNTIYF